The rows below give T cell receptor beta chains drawn from one sample of a study of cytomegalovirus exposure and HLA in healthy donors. Clones were sequenced by immunoSEQ multiplex PCR, and TCRdb holds only the in-frame ones, with some missing. The repertoire includes roughly 200,000 clones, roughly 80% of them detected once, and approximately 2% sits in the top ten. The specimen sequenced was PBMCs. These receptors were collected from a woman younger than 45 in good health and CMV-seropositive. The CDR3 runs from the conserved cysteine through the conserved F or W. The D gene is left open where the match is weak. Clone size is not always given. Where it is, it says once, few, many or a class for expanded clones.

TRBV7-7,TRBJ2-1,.,few,TGTGCTAGCAGCACCGAAGGGGTTGGTGAGCAGTTCTTC,CASSTEGVGEQFF
TRBV6-4,TRBJ1-6,TRBD1,.,TGTGCCAGCAGTGGGGGGACAGGCGTTAATTCACCCCTCCACTTT,CASSGGTGVNSPLHF
TRBV11-3,TRBJ2-1,.,.,TGTGCCAGCAGCTTATACAGTAATGAGCAGTTCTTC,CASSLYSNEQFF
TRBV9,TRBJ2-3,.,.,TGTGCCAGCAGCCCACAACTAATGGGAGCCGGGACAGATACGCAGTATTTT,CASSPQLMGAGTDTQYF
TRBV29-1,TRBJ2-1,TRBD1,.,TGCAGCGTTGGGACAGGCAGTACAAATGAGCAGTTCTTC,CSVGTGSTNEQFF
TRBV28,TRBJ1-5,.,.,TGTGCCAGCAGTTTTCAAGGGGGGGGCCACAATCAGCCCCAGCATTTT,CASSFQGGGHNQPQHF
TRBV6-5,TRBJ2-7,TRBD1,once,TGTGCCAGCAGTTTAGGACAGGGGGCTCAAGACGAGCAGTACTTC,CASSLGQGAQDEQYF
TRBV7-2,TRBJ1-5,TRBD1,.,TGTGCCAGCAGCTCAACAGGGGCCGTTGAGCCCCAGCATTTT,CASSSTGAVEPQHF
TRBV28,TRBJ2-4,TRBD2,.,TGTGCCTCCAATGGGCTAGCGGGCCCAAAAAACATTCAGTACTTC,CASNGLAGPKNIQYF
TRBV10-3,TRBJ2-7,TRBD2,.,TGTGCCATCAGTGGACGGACTAGCGGTGTCTACGAGCAGTACTTC,CAISGRTSGVYEQYF
TRBV5-1,TRBJ1-4,.,.,TGCGCCAGCAGCTTGTTGGGGACAACAAATGAAAAACTGTTTTTT,CASSLLGTTNEKLFF
TRBV19,TRBJ2-5,.,.,TGTGCCAGTAGTTACCGGAGGGAGGAGACCCAGTACTTC,CASSYRREETQYF
TRBV18,TRBJ1-2,TRBD1,.,TGTGCCAGCTCACCAAATCCGACAGGGCGGGGTGGCTACACCTTC,CASSPNPTGRGGYTF
TRBV11-2,TRBJ2-2,TRBD1,once,TGTGCCAGCAGCTCGACAGGGGCAGGCACCGGGGAGCTGTTTTTT,CASSSTGAGTGELFF
TRBV7-2,TRBJ2-1,TRBD1,.,TGTGCCAGCAGTCCCGACAGGGGTGATGAGCAGTTCTTC,CASSPDRGDEQFF
TRBV30,TRBJ1-4,.,.,TGTGCCTGGAGTGACCCGAGGGCTAATGAAAAACTGTTTTTT,CAWSDPRANEKLFF
TRBV29-1,TRBJ1-2,.,.,TGCAGCGTTGAGGGGGACTTCTCTAACTATGGCTACACCTTC,CSVEGDFSNYGYTF
TRBV7-2,TRBJ1-2,.,once,TGTGCCAGCAGCTTAGAACAGACCCCTAACTATGGCTACACCTTC,CASSLEQTPNYGYTF
TRBV6-1,TRBJ2-7,TRBD2,.,TGTGCCAGCAGAGAAGCGGGAGGGTGGTCCTACGAGCAGTACTTC,CASREAGGWSYEQYF
TRBV7-2,TRBJ2-5,TRBD2,few,TGTGCCAGCAGCTTCCGAGCGGGGCCCGGAGAGACCCAGTACTTC,CASSFRAGPGETQYF
TRBV6-5,TRBJ2-5,TRBD2,.,TGTGCCAGCAGTTACAGCGGCGTGTCGCGGGAGCAGTACTTC,CASSYSGVSREQYF
TRBV6-1,TRBJ2-5,TRBD1,.,TGTGCCAGCAGTGTGCCGGGACAGAAGACTCAAGAGACCCAGTACTTC,CASSVPGQKTQETQYF
TRBV5-1,TRBJ1-1,TRBD1,.,TGCGCCAGCAGCTCCCTCGGACAGGGGACGAAGACTGAAGCTTTCTTT,CASSSLGQGTKTEAFF
TRBV7-2,TRBJ2-5,TRBD1,few,TGTGCCAGCAGCAGACAGGGGGGGGCTCAAGAGACCCAGTACTTC,CASSRQGGAQETQYF
TRBV7-2,TRBJ1-3,.,.,TGTGCCAGCAGCTCTCAGGTCTCCTCTGGAAACACCATATATTTT,CASSSQVSSGNTIYF
TRBV2,TRBJ1-3,.,.,TGTGCCAGCAGGGGAGGAAACTCTGGAAACATCATATATTTT,CASRGGNSGNIIYF
TRBV5-1,TRBJ1-5,.,.,TGCGCCAGCAGCGCCTCCGGGGGGATTGATCAGCCCCAGCATTTT,CASSASGGIDQPQHF
TRBV28,TRBJ1-2,.,.,TGTGCCAGCAGTTTAGGCGAAAGGTACAGGGTAGGCTATGGCTACACCTTC,CASSLGERYRVGYGYTF
TRBV4-1,TRBJ2-7,TRBD1,few,TGCGCCAGCAGCCAATCGCAGGGGGTCTACGAGCAGTACTTC,CASSQSQGVYEQYF
TRBV7-3,TRBJ2-5,TRBD1,.,TGTGCCAGCAGCGTTGCAGGGGGCGCGGGGGAGACCCAGTACTTC,CASSVAGGAGETQYF
TRBV7-2,TRBJ1-1,TRBD1,.,TGTGCCAGCAGCTTGGGACAGATCACTGAAGCTTTCTTT,CASSLGQITEAFF
TRBV4-2,TRBJ2-7,TRBD2,few,TGTGCCAGCAGCCAGTTAAGCGGGGGGGCCGTAGAGCAGTACTTC,CASSQLSGGAVEQYF
TRBV30,TRBJ2-1,.,.,TGTGCCTGGGATCGCGATTCCTACAATGAGCAGTTCTTC,CAWDRDSYNEQFF
TRBV9,TRBJ1-2,.,.,TGTGCCAGCAGCTCCCGTCGGGGGGGCTTAGGATATGGCTACACCTTC,CASSSRRGGLGYGYTF
TRBV7-2,TRBJ2-3,.,.,TGTGCCAGCAGCATTAGATCGAGGGATACGCAGTATTTT,CASSIRSRDTQYF
TRBV5-6,TRBJ2-2,.,.,TGTGCCAGCAGACCCCGACAGAACACCGGGGAGCTGTTTTTT,CASRPRQNTGELFF
TRBV9,TRBJ2-3,.,.,TGTGCCAGCAACCTCCCTGGGCAGCCCCAGTATTTT,CASNLPGQPQYF
TRBV13,TRBJ1-2,TRBD1,.,TGTGCCAGCAGCGCCGACAGGGGAAACTATGGCTACACCTTC,CASSADRGNYGYTF
TRBV28,TRBJ2-1,.,.,TGTGCCAGCTCGGTCGGGAGCTCCTACAATGAGCAGTTCTTC,CASSVGSSYNEQFF
TRBV27,TRBJ2-7,.,.,TGTGCCAGCAGACTGACACCAGCTTACGAGCAGTACTTC,CASRLTPAYEQYF
TRBV15,TRBJ2-3,.,.,TGTGCCACCAGCATAGGAGGGCCCACAGATACGCAGTATTTT,CATSIGGPTDTQYF
TRBV7-2,TRBJ2-3,.,.,TGTGCCAGCAGCTTATCGGTCGGGAGTTCAGATACGCAGTATTTT,CASSLSVGSSDTQYF
TRBV6-5,TRBJ2-7,.,few,TGTGCCAGCAGCTACGGGGCCCATAGCTCCTACGAGCAGTACTTC,CASSYGAHSSYEQYF
TRBV5-5,TRBJ2-7,.,.,TGTGCCAGCAGCTTCGACTCCCTCTCCTACGAGCAGTACTTC,CASSFDSLSYEQYF
TRBV10-3,TRBJ2-7,TRBD1,once,TGTGCCATCAGGGACCGGGACAGTCCCTACGAGCAGTACTTC,CAIRDRDSPYEQYF
TRBV27,TRBJ2-7,TRBD2,few,TGTGCCAGCAGTCCGGGGACTAGCGGGATTCCTCGCGAGCAGTACTTC,CASSPGTSGIPREQYF
TRBV28,TRBJ2-3,.,.,TGTGCCAGCAGTTCCCCTGCTAGGCAAACGCAGTATTTT,CASSSPARQTQYF
TRBV7-2,TRBJ1-2,.,few,TGTGCCAGCAGCTTACCGGGTTCCTATGGCTACACCTTC,CASSLPGSYGYTF